One TCR beta chain is described in this entry. Antigen unknown. The data derive from a study of cytomegalovirus exposure and HLA in healthy donors. About the research overall: Later, an analysis reported that the 130 or so validation repertoires had used the same platform as the approximately 630 first-cohort repertoires. Findings and caveats of the study: Overall, roughly 150 TCR beta chains were annotated as cytomegalovirus-associated. Using the classifier, cytomegalovirus status was reportedly diagnosed with high specificity and sensitivity.

The study drew the donors from its approximately 130-subject validation cohort, separate from the roughly 670-subject first cohort. The CDR3 extends over 13 amino acids. Germline-derived CDR1 and CDR2 are MNHEY and SMNVEV (reference sequence). V was clipped by 8 bases and J by 2 bases; unmatched bases: 1. TCRdb's table, derived via immunoSEQ multiplex PCR, lists solely in-frame clones and lacks some. This sample has over 200,000 clones, with around 86% found just once. The specimen was PBMCs. V usage is TRBV27 and J usage is TRBJ2-7; 12 nucleotides align to TRBD2. The sequence derives from a woman under 30 in good health and CMV-seropositive. CDR3 region: CASRTSGTYEQYF. The CDR3 DNA is TGTGCCAGCCGGACTAGCGGGACCTACGAGCAGTACTTC.